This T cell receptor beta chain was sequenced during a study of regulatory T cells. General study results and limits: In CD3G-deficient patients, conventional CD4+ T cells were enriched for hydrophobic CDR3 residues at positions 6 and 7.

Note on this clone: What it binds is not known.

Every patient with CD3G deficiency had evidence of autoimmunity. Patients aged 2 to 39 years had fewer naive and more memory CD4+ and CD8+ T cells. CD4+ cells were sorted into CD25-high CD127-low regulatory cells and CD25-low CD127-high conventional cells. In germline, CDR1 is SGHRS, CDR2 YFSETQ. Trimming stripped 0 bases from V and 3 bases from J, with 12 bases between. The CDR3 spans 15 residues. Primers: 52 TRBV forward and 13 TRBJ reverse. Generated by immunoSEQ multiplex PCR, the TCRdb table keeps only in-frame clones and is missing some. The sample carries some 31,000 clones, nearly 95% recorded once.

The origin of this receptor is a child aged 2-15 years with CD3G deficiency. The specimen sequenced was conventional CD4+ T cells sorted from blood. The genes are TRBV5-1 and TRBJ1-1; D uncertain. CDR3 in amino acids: CASSLEPHPDTEAFF. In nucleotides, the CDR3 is TGCGCCAGCAGCTTGGAGCCCCACCCTGACACTGAAGCTTTCTTT.